This entry describes one T cell receptor (beta chain). The source of the sample is a study of blood T cell repertoires in COVID-19. Study information: Spain, Italy and the United States supplied samples that represented acute and convalescent COVID-19.

CDR3 length: 13 amino acids. Trimming removed 4 bases from V and 5 bases from J; junction bases left unmatched: 2. Germline loops: CDR1 SGHRS, CDR2 YFSETQ. Clones were sequenced by immunoSEQ multiplex PCR, and TCRdb holds only the in-frame ones, with some missing. The repertoire includes around 130,000 clones, approximately 84% of them detected once, and 17% sits in the top ten. What was sequenced was peripheral blood. The rearrangement joins TRBV5-1 to TRBJ2-5; TRBD1 matches at 10 bases. The clonotype comes from a woman aged 80 or over with acute or convalescent COVID-19. CDR3 sequence reads: CASSRGQGETQYF. DNA of the CDR3: TGCGCCAGCAGCCGGGGACAGGGGGAGACCCAGTACTTC.